The sequence of this T cell receptor (beta chain) was determined in a study of post-analysis software for immune sequencing data. Study at large: In terms of disease course, relapsing-remitting, secondary progressive and progressive-relapsing multiple sclerosis were included. General study points: Patients carried five TRBV segments more frequently than controls did, and TRBV5-6, TRBV5-1 and TRBV20-1 were among them. F measure clustering grouped samples strongly by preparation batch.

Germline V gene sequence: CDR1 LNHNV, CDR2 YYDKDF (reference sequence). The CDR3 consists of 15 residues. Trimming took off 0 bases at V and 15 bases at J, with 18 bases between the two ends. Prepared libraries of TCR beta cDNA carried unique molecular identifiers. Out of about 0.9 to 10 million T cells, a few hundred thousand cDNA molecules were generated. TCRdb used MiXCR to reprocess the PCR reads, holding one entry per CDR3 protein. The sample yields hundreds of thousands of distinct CDR3 sequences, about 32% seen once. Comment on this clonotype: Antigen: not known.

Sequencing used blood. The chain is built from TRBV15 and TRBJ1-6; TRBD1 is a possible D gene (5 bases). The source is a girl aged 5-17 years with multiple sclerosis. The DNA for the CDR3 is TGTGCCACCAGCAGAGATCTCTCCCCAGGGCGACTCCTCCACTTT. Its translation: CATSRDLSPGRLLHF.